These 31 T cell receptor beta chains originate from one sample sequenced in a study of blood T cell repertoires in COVID-19. The assay was immunoSEQ multiplex PCR, and TCRdb's table has in-frame clones only and misses some. This sample yields around 400,000 clones, of which approximately 91% are seen a single time; 1.4% to 1.5% belongs to the top ten. Sequenced: PBMCs or T cells enriched from blood (not recorded which). The receptors originated from a woman younger than 35 who had been exposed to COVID-19.

V usage is TRBV3-1 (or the pseudogene TRBV3-2) and J usage is TRBJ2-1; D is ambiguous. V gave up 7 bases and J gave up 3 bases, with 13 bases separating them. Germline V gene lookup returns CDR1 LGHDT and CDR2 YNNKEL (reference sequence). The CDR3 loop spans 14 amino acids. This chain's CDR3 is CASTGPESYNEQFF. The CDR3 region has the DNA TGTGCCAGCACCGGTCCGGAGAGCTACAATGAGCAGTTCTTC.

The rearrangement uses TRBV4-1 and TRBJ1-6; the D is unclear. There are 18 residues in the CDR3. The germline V gene encodes CDR1 MGHRA and CDR2 YSYEKL. V shed 0 bases and J shed 0 bases, with 12 bases lying between them. The CDR3 DNA sequence: TGCGCCAGCAGCCAAGATCCGGTTTGGAGCTCCTATAATTCACCCCTCCACTTT. This gives the protein CASSQDPVWSSYNSPLHF.

The chain recombines TRBV18 with TRBJ2-7, with D possibly matching TRBD1 (5 bases). V gave up 2 bases and J gave up 5 bases, with 13 bases separating them. This CDR3 region has 14 residues. Germline loops: CDR1 KGHSH, CDR2 LQKENI. CDR3 nucleotide sequence: TGTGCCAGCTCACCAAGGGGTGCCTACCACGAGCAGTACTTC. Amino acid sequence: CASSPRGAYHEQYF.

The gene calls are TRBV29-1 and TRBJ1-1, with 8 bases identical to TRBD1. This CDR3 has 11 residues. Per germline, CDR1 SQVTM and CDR2 ANQGSEA. The trim removed 6 bases at V and 9 bases at J, leaving 6 bases unmatched. CDR3 coding DNA: TGCAGCGTCGCCGACAGGGGACAAGCTTTCTTT. Its translation: CSVADRGQAFF.

The J gene is TRBJ2-1, the V gene TRBV7-2; 13 bases map to TRBD2. J gave up 7 bases and V 3 bases, and 6 bases lay outside the gene matches. There are 16 residues in the CDR3. Germline values: CDR1 SGHTA, CDR2 FQGNSA. The CDR3 region has the DNA TGTGCCAGCAGCTTGTCCGGGACTAGCGGGGTTAATGAGCAGTTCTTC. Its protein is CASSLSGTSGVNEQFF.

The chain joins TRBV14 to TRBJ1-1; 7 nucleotides agree with TRBD1. From germline, CDR1 is SGHDN and CDR2 FVKESK. There are 15 residues in the CDR3. The V segment lost 5 bases and the J segment 0 bases; nucleotides outside the gene matches: 6. Written as DNA, the CDR3 is TGTGCCAGCAGCGTAACGGGACAGTTGAACACTGAAGCTTTCTTT. Protein sequence: CASSVTGQLNTEAFF.

The chain combines TRBV19 with TRBJ2-2; possibly TRBD2 for D (6 bases). Per the germline V gene, CDR1 is LNHDA and CDR2 is SQIVND (reference sequence). V was trimmed by 5 bases and J by 3 bases, leaving 10 bases between them. The length of the CDR3 is 14 residues. The CDR3 sequence: CASSWSGDTGELFF. The CDR3 DNA reads TGTGCCAGTAGTTGGTCGGGAGACACCGGGGAGCTGTTTTTT.

The J gene is TRBJ2-4, the V gene TRBV4-1; 11 bases match TRBD1. In germline, CDR1 is MGHRA, CDR2 YSYEKL. Germline trimming cut 3 bases from V and 2 bases from J; bases unmatched to any gene: 3. The CDR3 covers 16 residues. CDR3 bases: TGCGCCAGCAGCCATGGGACAGGGGGAACCAAAAACATTCAGTACTTC. It translates to CASSHGTGGTKNIQYF.

The V and J genes are TRBV18 and TRBJ1-2, with D possibly being TRBD1 (6 bases). Between the trimmed V and J ends, which lost 6 bases and 2 bases, there was a span of 10 bases. This CDR3 region has 13 residues. Germline V lookup: CDR1 KGHSH, CDR2 LQKENI. CDR3 sequence: CASSADRNYGYTF. CDR3 DNA sequence: TGTGCCAGCTCGGCGGACAGAAACTATGGCTACACCTTC.

This chain joins TRBV19 and TRBJ2-7, with D perhaps TRBD2 (5 bases). Trimming took 6 bases from V and 5 from J, leaving 17 bases between them. Germline lookup yields CDR1 LNHDA and CDR2 SQIVND (reference sequence). This CDR3 is built from 14 residues. Here the CDR3 reads CASRAPGYAHEQYF. DNA for the CDR3: TGTGCCAGTAGAGCCCCGGGGTACGCCCACGAGCAGTACTTC.

The chain joins TRBV6-6 to TRBJ1-5; 7 nucleotides agree with TRBD1. The germline V gene has CDR1 MNHNY and CDR2 SVGAGI (reference sequence). The CDR3 consists of 17 residues. V shed 5 bases, J shed 0 bases, and the junction held 10 bases outside the gene matches. Written as DNA, the CDR3 is TGTGCCAGCAGTCCCCGACAGGGAGGTAGTAGCAATCAGCCCCAGCATTTT. This gives the protein CASSPRQGGSSNQPQHF.

This clone was seen only a few times. The chain uses TRBV5-1 and TRBJ1-1; no firm D call. Germline CDR1 is SGHRS and CDR2 is YFSETQ. This CDR3 spans 13 amino acids. Trimming took off 3 bases at V and 1 base at J, with 7 bases between the two ends. The CDR3 coding sequence is TGCGCCAGCAGCTCGCAACAGAACACTGAAGCTTTCTTT. Amino acids: CASSSQQNTEAFF.

The chain links TRBV2 to TRBJ1-1; D might be TRBD1 (6 bases). CDR1 is SNHLY and CDR2 is FYNNEI in the germline V gene. The V end was cut by 7 bases, the J end by 4 bases, with 19 bases between. This CDR3 is 15 amino acids long. The CDR3 sequence: CASTARGAMVTEAFF. The CDR3 nucleotides read TGTGCCAGCACGGCCAGGGGAGCCATGGTCACTGAAGCTTTCTTT.

This chain links TRBV5-1 with TRBJ2-5; D may be TRBD2 (6 bases). CDR1 is SGHRS and CDR2 is YFSETQ in the germline V gene. This CDR3 contains 13 residues. Trimming took 4 bases from V and 13 from J, leaving 20 bases between them. In DNA, the CDR3 is TGCGCCAGCAGCCTCCTGGTAGCGGTACGTAGGTACTTC. Protein product: CASSLLVAVRRYF.

The J gene is TRBJ2-3, the V gene TRBV14; 7 nucleotides agree with TRBD2. Germline-derived CDR1 and CDR2 are SGHDN and FVKESK. This CDR3 comprises 19 residues. V gave up 3 bases and J gave up 2 bases; unmatched junction bases: 17. The CDR3, as DNA: TGTGCCAGCAGCCACCCGGCTCGTGCGCAAAGCGGGGTCACAGATACGCAGTATTTT. Its translation is CASSHPARAQSGVTDTQYF.

This chain connects TRBV5-1 to TRBJ2-5; 10 bases fit TRBD1. J was trimmed by 5 bases and V by 5 bases; bases with no gene match: 9. This CDR3 has 15 amino acids. Per the germline V gene, CDR1 is SGHRS and CDR2 is YFSETQ. This CDR3 reads CASRTGGLLGETQYF. In DNA, the CDR3 is TGCGCCAGCAGGACAGGGGGCCTTTTGGGGGAGACCCAGTACTTC.

V gene TRBV19 combines with J gene TRBJ2-1; 9 positions match TRBD2. Losses at the gene ends were 8 bases for V and 4 bases for J; bases not matched to a gene: 3. Looked up from germline, CDR1 is LNHDA and CDR2 is SQIVND (reference sequence). The CDR3 contains 13 residues. CDR3 nucleotides: TGTGCCAGTGAGACTAGCGGATACAATGAGCAGTTCTTC. Its translation is CASETSGYNEQFF. The full variable domain, its missing parts supplied by reference TRBV19 and TRBJ2-1, is DGGITQSPKYLFRKEGQNVTLSCEQNLNHDAMYWYRQDPGQGLRLIYYSQIVNDFQKGDIAEGYSVSREKKESFPLTVTSAQKNPTAFYLCASETSGYNEQFFGPGTRLTVL.

The chain combines TRBV7-2 with TRBJ1-5; no firm D call. V gave up 1 base and J gave up 3 bases, with 10 bases separating them. CDR1 and CDR2 from the germline V gene are SGHTA and FQGNSA. This CDR3 contains 15 residues. CDR3 sequence: CASSLGRLINQPQHF. Here the CDR3 DNA reads TGTGCCAGCAGCTTAGGGCGGCTAATCAATCAGCCCCAGCATTTT.

The chain employs TRBV7-8 and TRBJ2-6; no clear D. This CDR3 is 14 amino acids long. CDR1 is SGHVS and CDR2 is FQNEAQ in the germline V gene. V lost 4 bases and J 2 bases, leaving 6 bases between the germline ends. CDR3 sequence (DNA): TGTGCCAGCAGCTCTAGGACTGGGGCCAACGTCCTGACTTTC. Amino acid sequence: CASSSRTGANVLTF.

This sequence joins TRBV18 and TRBJ1-5; 7 nucleotides match TRBD1. There are 17 residues in the CDR3. Germline V lookup: CDR1 KGHSH, CDR2 LQKENI. V was pared by 6 bases and J by 1 base, with 12 bases of the junction left unmatched. CDR3 region: CASSLNSRGNSNQPQHF. For the CDR3, the DNA is TGTGCCAGCTCTCTAAACTCCAGGGGGAACAGCAATCAGCCCCAGCATTTT.

This rearrangement joins TRBV2 to TRBJ2-1; TRBD2 matches 10 bases. In germline, CDR1 is SNHLY, CDR2 FYNNEI. This CDR3 is 19 amino acids long. J was trimmed by 8 bases and V by 2 bases; bases with no gene match: 18. The CDR3 region is CASSEWASGSSTIVYEQFF. CDR3 sequence (DNA): TGTGCCAGCAGTGAATGGGCTAGCGGGAGCTCAACGATTGTATATGAGCAGTTCTTC.

The DNA of the CDR3 is TGTGCCAGCCATGGGGCCGGGACACTCACCCCCTTAAGTGGCTACACCTTC. Translated, it gives CASHGAGTLTPLSGYTF. V gene TRBV27 combines with J gene TRBJ1-2; maybe TRBD1 (6 bases). Germline CDR1 MNHEY, CDR2 SMNVEV (reference sequence). V shed 8 bases and J shed 7 bases, with 29 bases lying between them. The CDR3 length is 17 residues.

V gene TRBV28 combines with J gene TRBJ2-1; 9 nucleotides agree with TRBD2. CDR3 size: 17 residues. Germline CDR1 MDHEN, CDR2 SYDVKM. The V and J ends lost 2 bases and 0 bases, in that order; junction bases with no gene match: 5. Written as DNA, the CDR3 is TGTGCCAGCAGTTTAAATCCAGCGGGGGGCTCCTACAATGAGCAGTTCTTC. This sequence encodes CASSLNPAGGSYNEQFF.

The J gene is TRBJ2-3, the V gene TRBV7-2; 8 bases map to TRBD2. The CDR3 totals 12 residues. V gave up 1 base and J gave up 14 bases; unmatched junction bases: 5. Germline loops: CDR1 SGHTA, CDR2 FQGNSA. In nucleotides, the CDR3 is TGTGCCAGCAGCTTAGGGACTAGCCCTGGGTATTTT. Protein sequence: CASSLGTSPGYF.

The genes are TRBV27 and TRBJ2-7; 8 bases map to TRBD1. Per germline, CDR1 MNHEY and CDR2 SMNVEV (reference sequence). This CDR3 has 14 residues. V lost 1 base to trimming and J lost 2 bases; unmatched junction nucleotides: 1. This CDR3 is CASSLWDRPYEQYF. The DNA for the CDR3 is TGTGCCAGCAGTTTATGGGACAGGCCCTACGAGCAGTACTTC.

CDR3 bases: TGTGCCAGCAGCTCCCTGGGGGCCGATGGCTACACCTTC. Its protein is CASSSLGADGYTF. The chain is built from TRBV7-9 and TRBJ1-2; D perhaps matches TRBD1 (6 bases). V was clipped by 4 bases and J by 6 bases, with 12 bases between them. CDR1 and CDR2 from the germline V gene are SEHNR and FQNEAQ (reference sequence). CDR3 length: 13 amino acids.

This clone has only a few counts. The chain couples TRBV11-2 to TRBJ1-1, with D unclear. The germline V gene encodes CDR1 SGHAT and CDR2 FQNNGV. The CDR3 runs to 12 residues. V lost 2 bases and J 5 bases, leaving 6 bases between the germline ends. For the CDR3, the DNA is TGTGCCAGCAGCTTATTTAAAACTGAAGCTTTCTTT. Amino acids: CASSLFKTEAFF.

V is TRBV11-2 and J is TRBJ2-3; TRBD1 aligns across 9 bases. This CDR3 contains 16 residues. The trim removed 2 bases at V and 2 bases at J, leaving 5 bases unmatched. The germline CDR1 and CDR2 sequences are SGHAT and FQNNGV. The CDR3 region is CASSLIRTGATDTQYF. In DNA, the CDR3 is TGTGCCAGCAGCTTAATTCGGACAGGGGCCACAGATACGCAGTATTTT.

This sequence joins TRBV19 and TRBJ1-1; D unclear. The CDR3 length is 13 residues. V was shortened by 1 base and J by 5 bases, with 8 bases between the two germline ends. Germline values: CDR1 LNHDA, CDR2 SQIVND (reference sequence). CDR3 protein: CASSIAPRTEAFF. In nucleotides, the CDR3 is TGTGCCAGTAGTATAGCACCGAGGACTGAAGCTTTCTTT. Combining the CDR3 with reference TRBV19 and TRBJ1-1 gives the whole variable domain DGGITQSPKYLFRKEGQNVTLSCEQNLNHDAMYWYRQDPGQGLRLIYYSQIVNDFQKGDIAEGYSVSREKKESFPLTVTSAQKNPTAFYLCASSIAPRTEAFFGQGTRLTVV.

This rearrangement joins TRBV5-4 to TRBJ1-2; 9 positions agree with TRBD1. CDR1 and CDR2 (germline): SGHNT, YYREEE (reference sequence). The CDR3 sequence is 15 residues long. The V segment lost 3 bases and the J segment 4 bases; nucleotides outside the gene matches: 7. CDR3 loop: CASSYSGTGPYGYTF. CDR3 bases: TGTGCCAGCAGCTACTCCGGGACAGGGCCCTATGGCTACACCTTC.

This rearrangement joins TRBV2 to TRBJ1-5; TRBD1 agrees at 7 bases. Germline V gives CDR1 SNHLY, CDR2 FYNNEI. CDR3 length: 17 residues. Unmatched junction bases numbered 7, after V lost 2 bases and J lost 0 bases. CDR3 coding DNA: TGTGCCAGCAGTGAAAGGCCAGGGGGGAATAGCAATCAGCCCCAGCATTTT. It is translated as CASSERPGGNSNQPQHF.